The 4 T cell receptor beta chains given below trace back to one sample, sequenced in a study of shared clonotypes between healthy human individuals (dated by TCRdb to about 2020). CD8 naive samples consisted of CD45RO-negative cells that were positively selected for CCR7, yielding a CD45RA+CCR7+ population without TemRA cells. Library construction relied on the immunoSEQ multiplex PCR assay. TCRdb retrieved this table from immuneACCESS and kept in-frame rearrangements only. Not all clones are present; in checked studies, unresolved V genes account for under half, and no reason is known for the remainder. The sample records some 2 million clones, approximately 94% of which are singletons. The top ten constitute about 1.1% of the sample. The sample taken for sequencing was naive CD8+ T cells sorted from blood. The cell subset or site tag for this specimen amounts to: CD45RA+CCR7+. Source of these receptors: a man between 18 and 35 years old in good health.

V is TRBV7-2 and J is TRBJ2-1; D remains unclear. The germline CDR1 and CDR2 sequences are SGHTA and FQGNSA. There are 16 residues in the CDR3. V lost 5 bases, J lost 0 bases, and 14 bases lay in between. CDR3 residues: CASSENADGSYNEQFF. CDR3 DNA sequence: TGTGCCAGCAGCGAAAACGCGGATGGCTCCTACAATGAGCAGTTCTTC. Complete variable domain (other parts from reference TRBV7-2 and TRBJ2-1): GAGVSQSPSNKVTEKGKDVELRCDPISGHTALYWYRQSLGQGLEFLIYFQGNSAPDKSGLPSDRFSAERTGGSVSTLTIQRTQQEDSAVYLCASSENADGSYNEQFFGPGTRLTVL.

This chain links TRBV19 with TRBJ2-1; 11 nucleotides match TRBD1. The germline V gene has CDR1 LNHDA and CDR2 SQIVND (reference sequence). The CDR3 spans 16 residues. V lost 0 bases to trimming and J lost 8 bases; unmatched junction nucleotides: 6. CDR3: CASSIESGTGGYEQFF. CDR3 in DNA: TGTGCCAGTAGTATAGAATCCGGGACAGGGGGATATGAGCAGTTCTTC.

The rearrangement joins TRBV2 to TRBJ2-7; possible D gene TRBD1, 5 bases. The germline gives CDR1 SNHLY, CDR2 FYNNEI. The CDR3 length is 13 residues. V was cut by 4 bases and J by 2 bases, with 9 bases left in between. The CDR3 DNA reads as TGTGCCAGCAGTGCACCAGGGACCTACGAGCAGTACTTC. Protein: CASSAPGTYEQYF.

In regard to this clone: Distinct nucleotide sequences in the sample also encode this CDR3. This chain links TRBV19 with TRBJ1-5; D is ambiguous. The CDR3 spans 15 residues. In germline, CDR1 is LNHDA, CDR2 SQIVND (reference sequence). V lost 3 bases to trimming and J lost 1 base, with 10 bases between them. CDR3 loop: CASSIGPGSNQPQHF. CDR3 nucleotides: TGTGCCAGTAGTATTGGCCCGGGGAGCAATCAGCCCCAGCATTTT.